These 16 T cell receptor beta chains were sequenced from one sample in a study of cytomegalovirus exposure and HLA in healthy donors. PCR used 60 Vbeta primers and 13 Jbeta primers. Libraries were prepared by immunoSEQ multiplex PCR; TCRdb keeps only in-frame clonotypes and omits some of them. The repertoire includes 120,000 or so clones, more than 60% of them detected once, and around 4% sits in the top ten. Sequences were obtained from PBMCs. The receptors were gathered from a woman between 40 and 55 years old in good health and CMV-seronegative.

The chain is built from TRBV4-1 and TRBJ1-1; TRBD1 matches at 7 bases. After removal of 0 bases from V and 0 bases from J, the junction contained 16 bases not matched to a gene. The germline V gene has CDR1 MGHRA and CDR2 YSYEKL. The CDR3 covers 20 residues. CDR3 nucleotide sequence: TGCGCCAGCAGCCAAGAGCGCCACCTGACAGGGACCGACATGAACACTGAAGCTTTCTTT. This gives the protein CASSQERHLTGTDMNTEAFF.

The chain carries TRBV28 and TRBJ1-2, with 7 bases aligning to TRBD1. Germline CDR1 MDHEN, CDR2 SYDVKM. The CDR3 is made up of 17 amino acids. J gave up 7 bases and V 5 bases, and 19 bases lay outside the gene matches. This CDR3 reads CASSPHAGGQASGGYTF. The DNA for the CDR3 is TGTGCCAGCAGTCCCCACGCGGGTGGACAGGCTTCTGGTGGCTACACCTTC.

The chain combines TRBV5-6 with TRBJ1-2; D might be TRBD1 (6 bases). The V and J ends lost 0 bases and 8 bases respectively, with 17 bases between them. Germline values: CDR1 SGHDT, CDR2 YYEEEE. This CDR3 is built from 15 residues. The DNA of the CDR3 is TGTGCCAGCAGCTTGGATCCAGGGGCAATGGGGGGCTACACCTTC. Residues: CASSLDPGAMGGYTF. Based on the CDR3 plus reference TRBV5-6 and TRBJ1-2, the full variable domain is DAGVTQSPTHLIKTRGQQVTLRCSPKSGHDTVSWYQQALGQGPQFIFQYYEEEERQRGNFPDRFSGHQFPNYSSELNVNALLLGDSALYLCASSLDPGAMGGYTFGSGTRLTVV.

The chain has TRBV15 and TRBJ2-7, with D tentatively TRBD2 (6 bases). The V end was cut by 1 base, the J end by 3 bases, with 13 bases between. The CDR3 spans 15 residues. CDR1 and CDR2 from the germline V gene are LNHNV and YYDKDF (reference sequence). The CDR3 region has the DNA TGTGCCACCAGCAGAGCGCGGGGTGGGTACTACGAGCAGTACTTC. It specifies CATSRARGGYYEQYF. Complete variable domain (other parts from reference TRBV15 and TRBJ2-7): DAMVIQNPRYQVTQFGKPVTLSCSQTLNHNVMYWYQQKSSQAPKLLFHYYDKDFNNEADTPDNFQSRRPNTSFCFLDIRSPGLGDTAMYLCATSRARGGYYEQYFGPGTRLTVT.

The chain links TRBV4-3 to TRBJ2-7; TRBD2 is a possible D gene (6 bases). CDR3 length: 18 residues. CDR1 and CDR2 from the germline V gene are LGHNA and YSLEER. V dropped 4 bases and J dropped 3 bases, with 25 bases sitting between them. The DNA for the CDR3 is TGCGCCAGCAGCCGCAACTATAGGTGGAAGCGGGCGGTCTACGAGCAGTACTTC. Protein: CASSRNYRWKRAVYEQYF.

The genes are TRBV18 and TRBJ1-1; possible D gene TRBD1, 5 bases. CDR1 and CDR2 from the germline V gene are KGHSH and LQKENI. The CDR3 runs 13 residues. V lost 2 bases, J lost 8 bases, and 12 bases lay in between. CDR3 sequence reads: CASSPGRGREAFF. Here the CDR3 DNA reads TGTGCCAGCTCACCAGGTAGGGGCAGGGAAGCTTTCTTT.

In this sample, this clone turned up a few times. The chain joins TRBV5-4 to TRBJ2-1; 8 bases are a match to TRBD2. The germline V gene has CDR1 SGHNT and CDR2 YYREEE (reference sequence). Germline trimming cut 4 bases from V and 5 bases from J; bases unmatched to any gene: 11. This CDR3 contains 16 residues. The DNA for the CDR3 is TGTGCCAGCAGCCTGCTGACTAGCGCCAAAAACAATGAGCAGTTCTTC. Its translation: CASSLLTSAKNNEQFF. Full variable domain (remainder filled in from reference TRBV5-4 and TRBJ2-1): ETGVTQSPTHLIKTRGQQVTLRCSSQSGHNTVSWYQQALGQGPQFIFQYYREEENGRGNFPPRFSGLQFPNYSSELNVNALELDDSALYLCASSLLTSAKNNEQFFGPGTRLTVL.

The V and J genes are TRBV6-1 and TRBJ1-6; TRBD1 matches 9 bases. Trimming took 5 bases from V and 10 from J; bases not matched to a gene: 6. The CDR3 has 14 residues. Germline CDR1 reads MNHNS; CDR2 reads SASEGT. The CDR3: CASSHRGQGSPLHF. The CDR3 nucleotides are TGTGCCAGCAGTCACAGGGGGCAGGGGTCACCCCTCCACTTT.

This rearrangement joins TRBV19 to TRBJ2-3, with D maybe TRBD1 (6 bases). Germline V gene lookup returns CDR1 LNHDA and CDR2 SQIVND (reference sequence). With 7 bases removed from V and 1 base from J, the gap between germline ends came to 9 bases. The CDR3 is 13 residues long. CDR3 protein: CASKQGGTDTQYF. DNA for the CDR3: TGTGCCAGTAAACAGGGAGGCACAGATACGCAGTATTTT. Full variable domain (missing parts from reference TRBV19 and TRBJ2-3): DGGITQSPKYLFRKEGQNVTLSCEQNLNHDAMYWYRQDPGQGLRLIYYSQIVNDFQKGDIAEGYSVSREKKESFPLTVTSAQKNPTAFYLCASKQGGTDTQYFGPGTRLTVL.

This clone was seen only a few times. The chain uses TRBV11-2 and TRBJ2-7; D is unclear. Between the trimmed V and J ends, which lost 3 bases and 2 bases, there was a span of 8 bases. The CDR3 is made up of 13 amino acids. Germline-derived CDR1 and CDR2 are SGHAT and FQNNGV. CDR3 loop: CASSFQRAYEQYF. CDR3 nucleotides: TGTGCCAGCAGCTTTCAGCGAGCCTACGAGCAGTACTTC.

The CDR3 nucleotides are TGTGCCAGCCAACTAGCGCTTAGCACAGATACGCAGTATTTT. The encoded protein is CASQLALSTDTQYF. The V call is TRBV18, the J call TRBJ2-3; 7 nucleotides agree with TRBD2. The germline gives CDR1 KGHSH, CDR2 LQKENI. The ends lost 8 bases at V and 0 bases at J; junction bases unmatched: 5. The CDR3 sequence is 14 residues long.

The chain uses TRBV23-1 and TRBJ1-2, with TRBD1 identical over 7 bases. TRBV23-1 is noted as an ORF with a role that remains uncertain. V lost 3 bases and J lost 4; bases outside the gene matches: 11. There are 16 residues in the CDR3. DNA for the CDR3: TGCGCCAGCAGTCATCTACCCCCGGGACAGACCTATGGCTACACCTTC. Translating it yields CASSHLPPGQTYGYTF.

The chain couples TRBV25-1 to TRBJ1-4; no reliable D call. The CDR3 loop spans 15 amino acids. V lost 4 bases to trimming and J lost 8 bases, with 17 bases between them. Germline CDR1 and CDR2: MGHDK and SYGVNS. The CDR3 sequence: CASSVLGWTGEKLFF. The CDR3 bases are TGTGCCAGCAGTGTACTAGGGTGGACGGGCGAAAAACTGTTTTTT.

The rearrangement joins TRBV14 to TRBJ2-7; TRBD2 agrees at 7 bases. V dropped 1 base and J dropped 5; count of bases not matched to a gene: 17. The CDR3 sequence is 18 residues long. Germline-derived CDR1 and CDR2 are SGHDN and FVKESK. The CDR3: CASSQGLYVTGGGDEQYF. In DNA, the CDR3 is TGTGCCAGCAGCCAAGGGCTGTACGTTACGGGAGGAGGGGACGAGCAGTACTTC. The complete variable domain, with remaining parts taken from reference TRBV14 and TRBJ2-7, reads EAGVTQFPSHSVIEKGQTVTLRCDPISGHDNLYWYRRVMGKEIKFLLHFVKESKQDESGMPNNRFLAERTGGTYSTLKVQPAELEDSGVYFCASSQGLYVTGGGDEQYFGPGTRLTVT.

This sequence joins TRBV7-8 and TRBJ2-4; TRBD2 aligns across 11 bases. The length of the CDR3 is 18 residues. The germline CDR1 and CDR2 sequences are SGHVS and FQNEAQ. Germline trimming cut 5 bases from V and 0 bases from J; bases unmatched to any gene: 9. CDR3 DNA sequence: TGTGCCAGCAGCCCCGATAGCGGGAGGGTCCTAGCCAAAAACATTCAGTACTTC. This gives the protein CASSPDSGRVLAKNIQYF.

The chain joins TRBV5-1 to TRBJ2-7, with 11 bases matching TRBD2. The CDR3 has 15 amino acids. Germline loops: CDR1 SGHRS, CDR2 YFSETQ. V lost 3 bases and J lost 4; bases outside the gene matches: 6. CDR3 in DNA: TGCGCCAGCAGCTCGCAGGCTAGCGGGGGGTACGAGCAGTACTTC. It encodes CASSSQASGGYEQYF.